These 32 T cell receptor beta chains came from one sample sequenced in a study of blood T cell repertoires in COVID-19. The protocol was immunoSEQ multiplex PCR, while the TCRdb copy is restricted to in-frame clones and leaves out a portion. The table records 11,000 to 15,000 clones, roughly 86% of them present only once. Sequencing was performed on peripheral blood. These receptor sequences come from a human donor in a cohort sampled during active COVID-19.

V and J are TRBV30 and TRBJ2-3, with 12 positions matching TRBD2. The CDR3 is made up of 17 amino acids. Trimming at V came to 2 bases and at J to 4 bases, leaving 10 bases not matched to a gene. Germline V gene sequence: CDR1 GTSNPN, CDR2 SVGIG (reference sequence). CDR3 bases: TGTGCCTGGAGTCCGGGGCTAGCGGGAGGGCTATCAGATACGCAGTATTTT. Encoded protein: CAWSPGLAGGLSDTQYF.

The chain couples TRBV6-4 to TRBJ2-2; 8 bases agree with TRBD1. CDR1 MRHNA and CDR2 SNTAGT come from the germline V gene. This CDR3 spans 16 amino acids. The ends lost 6 bases at V and 4 bases at J; junction bases unmatched: 10. CDR3 sequence reads: CASRAGGQAPTGELFF. The CDR3, as DNA: TGTGCCAGCAGAGCTGGGGGACAGGCACCCACCGGGGAGCTGTTTTTT.

This sequence joins TRBV3-1 (or the pseudogene TRBV3-2) and TRBJ1-1; a weak D match, TRBD1 (5 bases). Germline values: CDR1 LGHDT, CDR2 YNNKEL (reference sequence). CDR3 length: 14 residues. The V and J ends lost 2 bases and 7 bases respectively, with 14 bases between them. The CDR3 sequence is CASSQSRASVEAFF. The DNA of the CDR3 is TGTGCCAGCAGCCAAAGCAGGGCGAGCGTTGAAGCTTTCTTT.

The chain employs TRBV6-5 and TRBJ1-2, with D possibly being TRBD1 (6 bases). The V gene's germline CDR1 is MNHEY and CDR2 SVGAGI. CDR3 length: 13 amino acids. The V end was cut by 7 bases, the J end by 4 bases, with 13 bases between. CDR3 sequence: CASKRTGPYGYTF. The CDR3 DNA sequence: TGTGCCAGCAAAAGAACAGGGCCCTATGGCTACACCTTC.

The table lists this clone with a count of one. This sequence joins TRBV27 and TRBJ2-1; 9 bases fit TRBD2. J gave up 1 base and V 4 bases, and 8 bases lay outside the gene matches. Germline values: CDR1 MNHEY, CDR2 SMNVEV (reference sequence). The CDR3 loop spans 17 amino acids. Here the CDR3 reads CASSSLAGVRSYNEQFF. CDR3 in DNA: TGTGCCAGCAGTTCGTTAGCGGGAGTACGTTCCTACAATGAGCAGTTCTTC.

The chain has TRBV27 and TRBJ2-3; 9 nucleotides line up with TRBD2. The CDR3 contains 17 residues. Trimming took 5 bases from V and 3 from J; bases not matched to a gene: 12. The germline V gene has CDR1 MNHEY and CDR2 SMNVEV (reference sequence). In nucleotides, the CDR3 is TGTGCCAGCAGTACCCTTATGGCTAGCGGGGAAACAGATACGCAGTATTTT. It specifies CASSTLMASGETDTQYF.

The chain joins TRBV11-3 to TRBJ1-4, with TRBD1 matching over 7 bases. The trim removed 5 bases at V and 5 bases at J, leaving 11 bases unmatched. Germline loops: CDR1 SGHNT, CDR2 YENEEA. This CDR3 has 16 amino acids. The CDR3 DNA reads as TGTGCCAGCAGCCGCAGTGGACCGGGACAGAATGAAAAACTGTTTTTT. It specifies CASSRSGPGQNEKLFF.

V gene TRBV5-6 combines with J gene TRBJ2-2, with 8 bases identical to TRBD1. The trim removed 2 bases at V and 6 bases at J, leaving 6 bases unmatched. The germline V gene has CDR1 SGHDT and CDR2 YYEEEE. This CDR3 has 15 residues. In DNA, the CDR3 is TGTGCCAGCAGCTTCGGACAGGGCCTCCCCGGGGAGCTGTTTTTT. It codes for CASSFGQGLPGELFF. Filled out from reference TRBV5-6 and TRBJ2-2, the complete variable domain reads DAGVTQSPTHLIKTRGQQVTLRCSPKSGHDTVSWYQQALGQGPQFIFQYYEEEERQRGNFPDRFSGHQFPNYSSELNVNALLLGDSALYLCASSFGQGLPGELFFGEGSRLTVL.

The V call is TRBV5-5, the J call TRBJ1-1; D unresolved. The CDR3 is made up of 14 amino acids. Trimming stripped 1 base from V and 2 bases from J, with 9 bases between. CDR1 SGHKS and CDR2 YYEKEE come from the germline V gene (reference sequence). The CDR3 protein is CASSLRTDNTEAFF. DNA for the CDR3: TGTGCCAGCAGCTTGCGCACAGATAACACTGAAGCTTTCTTT.

V is TRBV9 and J is TRBJ1-1, with D unresolved. Germline CDR1 is SGDLS and CDR2 is YYNGEE. The ends were cut back, 4 bases at V and 0 bases at J, with 7 bases in the middle. This CDR3 spans 13 amino acids. DNA for the CDR3: TGTGCCAGCAGCCCGACTATGAACACTGAAGCTTTCTTT. It codes for CASSPTMNTEAFF.

The rearrangement uses TRBV6-6 and TRBJ2-7; 10 nucleotides align to TRBD2. In germline, CDR1 is MNHNY, CDR2 SVGAGI (reference sequence). The length of the CDR3 is 12 residues. The trim removed 9 bases at V and 6 bases at J, leaving 5 bases unmatched. Here the CDR3 reads CASSIAGGEQYF. CDR3 sequence (DNA): TGTGCCAGTAGTATAGCGGGGGGCGAGCAGTACTTC.

In DNA form, the CDR3 reads TGTGCCAGTAGGGAGGGGGCGTATTCTGGCACTGAAGCTTTCTTT. Translated: CASREGAYSGTEAFF. The gene calls are TRBV19 and TRBJ1-1, with 7 bases matching TRBD1. Germline CDR1 LNHDA, CDR2 SQIVND (reference sequence). J lost 4 bases, V lost 6 bases, and 11 bases had no gene match. This CDR3 is built from 15 residues.

This chain links TRBV9 with TRBJ1-2; a possible D gene is TRBD1 (5 bases). This CDR3 is 15 amino acids long. Between the trimmed V and J ends, which lost 0 bases and 0 bases, there was a span of 9 bases. Looked up from germline, CDR1 is SGDLS and CDR2 is YYNGEE. DNA for the CDR3: TGTGCCAGCAGCGTAGGGTTAGGGGCTAACTATGGCTACACCTTC. As protein: CASSVGLGANYGYTF. The whole variable domain, remainder taken from reference TRBV9 and TRBJ1-2, is DSGVTQTPKHLITATGQRVTLRCSPRSGDLSVYWYQQSLDQGLQFLIQYYNGEERAKGNILERFSAQQFPDLHSELNLSSLELGDSALYFCASSVGLGANYGYTFGSGTRLTVV.

The chain combines TRBV6-7 with TRBJ2-7, with 7 bases that match TRBD1. TRBV6-7 has ORF status, its function being uncertain. The ends lost 6 bases at V and 4 bases at J; junction bases unmatched: 9. This CDR3 is built from 14 residues. CDR3 nucleotides: TGTGCCAGCAGAGCCCGTGGGACAGCGTACGAGCAGTACTTC. Encoded protein: CASRARGTAYEQYF.

The chain has TRBV2 and TRBJ1-5; D gene ambiguous. V was clipped by 3 bases and J by 4 bases, with 13 bases between them. Germline lookup yields CDR1 SNHLY and CDR2 FYNNEI. The CDR3 totals 15 residues. Here the CDR3 reads CASSDDVAGNQPQHF. CDR3 nucleotides: TGTGCCAGCAGTGATGATGTTGCGGGTAATCAGCCCCAGCATTTT.

The chain has TRBV5-1 and TRBJ2-7, with 10 bases fitting TRBD1. Germline CDR1 reads SGHRS; CDR2 reads YFSETQ. Trimming cost V 6 bases and J 6 bases; bases outside gene matches: 9. CDR3 length: 14 residues. CDR3 sequence reads: CASTRGTGEIEQYF. CDR3 DNA sequence: TGCGCCAGCACCCGGGGGACAGGGGAAATCGAGCAGTACTTC.

The rearrangement links TRBV28 to TRBJ1-5; perhaps TRBD1 as D (6 bases). V was shortened by 6 bases and J by 6 bases, with 15 bases between the two germline ends. Germline values: CDR1 MDHEN, CDR2 SYDVKM. There are 14 residues in the CDR3. CDR3: CASRLQGFGQPQHF. CDR3 coding DNA: TGTGCCAGCAGATTACAGGGTTTTGGTCAGCCCCAGCATTTT.

V is TRBV27 and J is TRBJ2-2, with a possible D match to TRBD2 (6 bases). Trimming took off 3 bases at V and 4 bases at J, with 15 bases between the two ends. Germline V gene lookup returns CDR1 MNHEY and CDR2 SMNVEV (reference sequence). The CDR3 sequence is 16 residues long. Written as DNA, the CDR3 is TGTGCCAGCAGTTTGCGCGGGATCGGGAGCACCGGGGAGCTGTTTTTT. Protein: CASSLRGIGSTGELFF.

This chain uses TRBV2 with TRBJ2-5; no clear D gene. CDR1 is SNHLY, CDR2 FYNNEI, per germline. Trimming left V 6 bases short and J 5 bases short, with 10 bases between. The CDR3 is made up of 12 amino acids. The CDR3 sequence is CASSRMRETQYF. Here the CDR3 DNA reads TGTGCCAGCAGCCGGATGAGGGAGACCCAGTACTTC.

The chain has TRBV19 and TRBJ2-2, with D perhaps TRBD2 (5 bases). The germline CDR1 and CDR2 sequences are LNHDA and SQIVND (reference sequence). Trimming stripped 6 bases from V and 5 bases from J, with 13 bases between. The CDR3 covers 14 residues. The CDR3 reads CASRVGVWTGELFF. CDR3 in DNA: TGTGCCAGTAGGGTCGGGGTTTGGACCGGGGAGCTGTTTTTT.

This chain connects TRBV18 to TRBJ2-3; 7 bases map to TRBD2. The CDR3 contains 16 residues. Per germline, CDR1 KGHSH and CDR2 LQKENI. V lost 2 bases and J lost 1; bases outside the gene matches: 6. The CDR3 region is CASSPASGAGTDTQYF. CDR3 DNA sequence: TGTGCCAGCTCACCAGCCAGCGGGGCTGGCACAGATACGCAGTATTTT.

CDR3 amino acids: CASSSPDSYNSPLHF. In DNA form, the CDR3 reads TGTGCCAGCAGCTCGCCGGACAGCTATAATTCACCCCTCCACTTT. The chain joins TRBV9 to TRBJ1-6; possible D gene TRBD1, 6 bases. The germline gives CDR1 SGDLS, CDR2 YYNGEE. Trimming shortened V by 4 bases and J by 3 bases, and 11 bases separated the two germline ends. The CDR3 runs to 15 residues.

The CDR3 loop is CASSYSRERRVAFF. The CDR3 DNA sequence: TGTGCCAGCAGTTACTCGAGAGAACGCAGGGTGGCTTTCTTT. The chain recombines TRBV6-2 or TRBV6-3 with TRBJ1-1; tentatively, D is TRBD1 (5 bases). The CDR3 totals 14 residues. CDR1 is MNHEY and CDR2 is SVGEGT in the germline V gene. Trimming stripped 0 bases from V and 11 bases from J, with 16 bases between.

V usage is TRBV2 and J usage is TRBJ1-2, with 7 bases lining up with TRBD1. J gave up 4 bases and V 3 bases, and 2 bases lay outside the gene matches. The CDR3 extends over 13 amino acids. Germline V gene sequence: CDR1 SNHLY, CDR2 FYNNEI. In DNA, the CDR3 is TGTGCCAGCAGTGATGCAGGGGGCTATGGCTACACCTTC. Its protein is CASSDAGGYGYTF.

The J gene is TRBJ2-2, the V gene TRBV28; 9 bases are shared with TRBD2. Germline trimming cut 1 base from V and 5 bases from J; bases unmatched to any gene: 5. This CDR3 is built from 16 residues. The germline V gene has CDR1 MDHEN and CDR2 SYDVKM. The CDR3 sequence: CASSLLGSGGTGELFF. CDR3 coding DNA: TGTGCCAGCAGTTTATTGGGGAGCGGGGGGACCGGGGAGCTGTTTTTT.

This chain joins TRBV6-5 and TRBJ2-7; maybe TRBD2 (6 bases). Trimming shortened V by 5 bases and J by 1 base, and 9 bases separated the two germline ends. CDR3 length: 13 amino acids. Germline values: CDR1 MNHEY, CDR2 SVGAGI. For the CDR3, the DNA is TGTGCCAGCAGTACCGGGAGATCCTACGAGCAGTACTTC. Translated: CASSTGRSYEQYF.

This clone was recorded only once. The CDR3 here is CASRTGNTGELFF. In nucleotides, the CDR3 is TGTGCCAGCAGGACAGGGAACACCGGGGAGCTGTTTTTT. The chain employs TRBV12-3 or TRBV12-4 and TRBJ2-2; D perhaps matches TRBD1 (6 bases). The CDR3 totals 13 residues. The V end was cut by 6 bases, the J end by 1 base, with 6 bases between.

V usage is TRBV7-3 and J usage is TRBJ2-1, with 10 bases lining up with TRBD2. The V gene's germline CDR1 is SGHTA and CDR2 FQGTGA. V lost 0 bases and J lost 7; bases outside the gene matches: 6. The CDR3 runs to 16 residues. Here the CDR3 reads CASSLTPAGGMNEQFF. CDR3 DNA: TGTGCCAGCAGCTTAACCCCAGCGGGAGGGATGAATGAGCAGTTCTTC. The whole variable domain, filled in from reference TRBV7-3 and TRBJ2-1, reads GAGVSQTPSNKVTEKGKYVELRCDPISGHTALYWYRQSLGQGPEFLIYFQGTGAADDSGLPNDRFFAVRPEGSVSTLKIQRTERGDSAVYLCASSLTPAGGMNEQFFGPGTRLTVL.

The V call is TRBV10-3, the J call TRBJ2-2; tentatively, D is TRBD2 (5 bases). Germline assignment: CDR1 ENHRY and CDR2 SYGVKD. The CDR3 is 14 amino acids. With 7 bases removed from V and 2 bases from J, the gap between germline ends came to 11 bases. The DNA for the CDR3 is TGTGCCATCACGAGCGGAGCTAACACCGGGGAGCTGTTTTTT. Residues: CAITSGANTGELFF.

The rearrangement links TRBV11-2 to TRBJ2-7, with 7 bases identical to TRBD2. The V gene's germline CDR1 is SGHAT and CDR2 FQNNGV. Trimming at V came to 5 bases and at J to 3 bases, leaving 13 bases not matched to a gene. CDR3 size: 16 residues. DNA for the CDR3: TGTGCCAGCAGCACCTCTAGCGGCCGGACAAGCTACGAGCAGTACTTC. Residues: CASSTSSGRTSYEQYF.

The V call is TRBV18, the J call TRBJ2-5; 7 nucleotides agree with TRBD1. The CDR3 has 14 amino acids. V was pared by 2 bases and J by 4 bases, with 4 bases of the junction left unmatched. Germline CDR1 KGHSH, CDR2 LQKENI. CDR3 DNA: TGTGCCAGCTCACCAACGCCAGGGGGAGAGACCCAGTACTTC. It specifies CASSPTPGGETQYF.

The DNA for the CDR3 is TGTGCCAGCAGCTTGGGGCAGCCTAGTAAGAATGAAAAACTGTTTTTT. Its translation is CASSLGQPSKNEKLFF. The chain uses TRBV5-4 and TRBJ1-4; D is ambiguous. Germline CDR1 reads SGHNT; CDR2 reads YYREEE (reference sequence). The CDR3 spans 16 residues. The ends were cut back, 0 bases at V and 5 bases at J, with 14 bases in the middle.